This T cell receptor beta chain was recorded in a study of OX40 agonist ivuxolimab in advanced cancers. The V and J ends lost 1 base and 7 bases respectively, with 13 bases between them. Germline lookup yields CDR1 SGHAT and CDR2 FQNNGV. This CDR3 spans 14 amino acids. Sequencing was performed with immunoSEQ multiplex PCR; in TCRdb, only in-frame clones are kept and a portion is missing. The sample lists about 64,000 clones; 88% were seen once. V gene TRBV11-2 combines with J gene TRBJ1-1, with D possibly matching TRBD1 (6 bases). This TCR was sampled from an adult with an advanced solid tumor such as melanoma, head and neck, liver or kidney cancer. Here the sequenced sample was CD4+ or CD8+ T cells sorted from blood, taken in a trial of the OX40 agonist ivuxolimab. The CDR3 nucleotides read TGTGCCAGCAGCTTAGCCCGAACCAGGGGTGAAGCTTTCTTT. It translates to CASSLARTRGEAFF. The full variable domain, rest sourced from reference TRBV11-2 and TRBJ1-1, is EAGVAQSPRYKIIEKRQSVAFWCNPISGHATLYWYQQILGQGPKLLIQFQNNGVVDDSQLPKDRFSAERLKGVDSTLKIQPAKLEDSAVYLCASSLARTRGEAFFGQGTRLTVV.